This TCR beta chain emerged from a study of T cell changes during pregnancy in multiple sclerosis. Produced via immunoSEQ multiplex PCR; TCRdb's table is partial and in-frame only. Among around 50,000 clones listed, over 85% were seen once. CDR1 is SGHRS and CDR2 is YFSETQ in the germline V gene. V gave up 0 bases and J gave up 3 bases, with 6 bases separating them. This CDR3 has 13 amino acids. This sample comprised CD4+ T cells from peripheral blood mononuclear cells, obtained in the first trimester of pregnancy. The chain combines TRBV5-1 with TRBJ2-5; no firm D call. This TCR came from a female donor with multiple sclerosis, enrolled in a pregnancy study. The CDR3 region is CASSLAIKETQYF. In DNA, the CDR3 is TGCGCCAGCAGCTTGGCCATCAAAGAGACCCAGTACTTC.